This TCR beta chain stems from a study of T cells in Graves' hyperthyroidism and ophthalmopathy. Authors of the study amplified TCR beta CDR3 regions from RNA transcripts. HTBI primers were used for first-round RT-PCR of the TCR CDR3. TCRdb re-called the multiplex PCR reads through MiXCR, storing one row per CDR3 protein. The sample carries about half a million distinct CDR3 sequences, just under 20% recorded once. From germline, CDR1 is DFQATT and CDR2 SNEGSKA (reference sequence). V was pared by 7 bases and J by 1 base, with 11 bases of the junction left unmatched. The CDR3 has 16 residues. Researchers barred patients who had uncontrolled infection, other autoimmune disease, pregnancy or lactation. The study based diagnoses on clinical symptoms, serum thyroxine and TRAb, thyroid ultrasound and orbital computed tomography. Study observations and caveats: Most thyroid clonotypes with frequency above 0.001 were detected in blood.

About this clonotype: The target antigen is unknown.

This TCR came from a middle-aged man with Graves' ophthalmopathy. The chain couples TRBV20-1 to TRBJ1-5; 9 bases fit TRBD1. The sequenced sample was blood. This chain's CDR3 is CSVTKLQGASNQPQHF. The DNA of the CDR3 is TGCAGTGTTACGAAATTACAGGGGGCCAGCAATCAGCCCCAGCATTTT.